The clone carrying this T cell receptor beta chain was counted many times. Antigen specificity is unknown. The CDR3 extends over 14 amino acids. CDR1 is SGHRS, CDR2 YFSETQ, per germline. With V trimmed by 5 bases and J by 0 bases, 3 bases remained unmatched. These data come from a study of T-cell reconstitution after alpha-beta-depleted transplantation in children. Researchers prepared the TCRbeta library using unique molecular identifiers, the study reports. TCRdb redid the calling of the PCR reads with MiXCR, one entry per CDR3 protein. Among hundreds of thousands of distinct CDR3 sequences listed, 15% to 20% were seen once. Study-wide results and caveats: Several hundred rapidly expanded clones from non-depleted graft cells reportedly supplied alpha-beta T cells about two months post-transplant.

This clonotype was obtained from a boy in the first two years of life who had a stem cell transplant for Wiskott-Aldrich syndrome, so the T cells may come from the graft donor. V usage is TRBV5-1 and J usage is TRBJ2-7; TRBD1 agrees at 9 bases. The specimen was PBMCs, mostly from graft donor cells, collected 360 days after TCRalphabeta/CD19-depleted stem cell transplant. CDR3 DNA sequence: TGCGCCAGCAGAGGACAGGGGAGCTCCTACGAGCAGTACTTC. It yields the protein CASRGQGSSYEQYF.